The T cell receptor beta chain described here comes from a study of T cells after posttransplantation cyclophosphamide. V was cut by 6 bases and J by 6 bases, with 12 bases left in between. The germline V gene encodes CDR1 MNHEY and CDR2 SMNVEV (reference sequence). The CDR3 length is 12 residues. This clone was observed many times. The protocol was immunoSEQ multiplex PCR, while the TCRdb copy is restricted to in-frame clones and leaves out a portion. The specimen has 42,000 or so clones, none found just once. Sequenced material: PBMCs. V and J are TRBV27 and TRBJ2-7, with TRBD1 as a possible D gene (6 bases). This sequence was found in a woman aged 50 to 60 in good health and a related stem cell transplant donor. In DNA form, the CDR3 reads TGTGCCAGCAGACAGGGTGCTGGCGAGCAGTACTTC. This translates into CASRQGAGEQYF.